Each of the 14 T cell receptor beta chains below was sequenced from the same sample in a study of OX40 agonist ivuxolimab in advanced cancers. Repertoires were generated with immunoSEQ multiplex PCR, while TCRdb's copy carries only in-frame clones and drops some. Of roughly 55,000 clones in the sample, about 80% were seen once. Here the sequenced sample was CD4+ or CD8+ T cells sorted from blood, taken in a trial of the OX40 agonist ivuxolimab. The receptor source for this set is an adult with an advanced solid tumor such as melanoma, head and neck, liver or kidney cancer.

The CDR3 DNA sequence: TGCGCCAGCAGCTCTAGCGGGAGGGCCGACTACAATGAGCAGTTCTTC. It codes for CASSSSGRADYNEQFF. The chain combines TRBV10-1 with TRBJ2-1, with 12 bases identical to TRBD2. Per germline, CDR1 WNHNN and CDR2 SYGVQD (reference sequence). With 6 bases clipped from V and 3 bases from J, the junction kept 6 bases outside the gene matches. The CDR3 has 16 amino acids.

This clone came up once. The chain has TRBV6-5 and TRBJ2-7; TRBD1 is a possible D gene (5 bases). The CDR3 totals 12 residues. Germline V gene sequence: CDR1 MNHEY, CDR2 SVGAGI. The V end lost 10 bases, the J end lost 2 bases, and 12 bases lay between the germline ends. The CDR3 DNA is TGTGCCACCCGACAGAGTACCTACGAGCAGTACTTC. This gives the protein CATRQSTYEQYF.

The chain uses TRBV10-2 and TRBJ1-5; D gene uncertain. Germline assignment: CDR1 WSHSY and CDR2 SAAADI. This CDR3 spans 13 amino acids. Trimming left V 3 bases short and J 6 bases short, with 9 bases between. The CDR3 DNA reads TGCGCCAGCAGTGAACAAAGCGGTCAGCCCCAGCATTTT. It specifies CASSEQSGQPQHF.

V is TRBV7-2 and J is TRBJ1-2; D remains unclear. V lost 5 bases, J lost 1 base, and 14 bases lay in between. Germline V gives CDR1 SGHTA, CDR2 FQGNSA. The CDR3 runs 15 residues. The CDR3 nucleotides are TGTGCCAGCAGCCCCGGGTTCCCCTATAACTATGGCTACACCTTC. Its protein product is CASSPGFPYNYGYTF.

The rearrangement joins TRBV18 to TRBJ2-7, with a possible D match to TRBD1 (6 bases). V gave up 3 bases and J gave up 2 bases, with 8 bases separating them. The CDR3 has 13 amino acids. CDR1 is KGHSH and CDR2 is LQKENI in the germline V gene. This chain's CDR3 is CASSPGHTYEQYF. CDR3 coding DNA: TGTGCCAGCTCACCGGGACACACCTACGAGCAGTACTTC.

This clone has more than one count but fewer than ten. This chain connects TRBV5-1 to TRBJ1-2; 10 bases align to TRBD1. Germline V gives CDR1 SGHRS, CDR2 YFSETQ. The ends lost 4 bases at V and 6 bases at J; junction bases unmatched: 6. This CDR3 has 14 residues. The CDR3 nucleotides are TGCGCCAGCAGCCTGGAGGGGACAGGGGATGGCTACACCTTC. Protein sequence: CASSLEGTGDGYTF.

The chain has TRBV6-5 and TRBJ1-2; D unresolved. The V end was cut by 11 bases, the J end by 2 bases, with 15 bases between. Germline lookup yields CDR1 MNHEY and CDR2 SVGAGI. The CDR3 has 13 residues. CDR3 nucleotides: TGTGCCGGGTTCCCAGCGACCAACTATGGCTACACCTTC. It specifies CAGFPATNYGYTF.

The chain is built from TRBV11-2 and TRBJ2-7; D unclear. The CDR3 length is 13 residues. CDR1 SGHAT and CDR2 FQNNGV come from the germline V gene. Deletions cut 1 base from V and 5 bases from J, with 9 bases between. This CDR3 is CASSLAGVHEQYF. CDR3 bases: TGTGCCAGCAGCTTAGCTGGGGTCCACGAGCAGTACTTC.

This chain links TRBV18 with TRBJ2-5; no firm D call. The CDR3 runs 13 residues. V was shortened by 3 bases and J by 3 bases, with 8 bases between the two germline ends. Germline CDR1 is KGHSH and CDR2 is LQKENI. The CDR3: CASSPFSKETQYF. The CDR3 bases are TGTGCCAGCTCACCTTTTTCCAAAGAGACCCAGTACTTC. Drawing the rest from reference TRBV18 and TRBJ2-5, the complete variable domain is NAGVMQNPRHLVRRRGQEARLRCSPMKGHSHVYWYRQLPEEGLKFMVYLQKENIIDESGMPKERFSAEFPKEGPSILRIQQVVRGDSAAYFCASSPFSKETQYFGPGTRLLVL.

This clone was seen a handful of times. The CDR3 loop reads CASTILAGSYEQYF. The CDR3 DNA is TGTGCCAGCACTATACTAGCGGGGTCCTACGAGCAGTACTTC. The chain carries TRBV28 and TRBJ2-7; TRBD2 aligns across 10 bases. Germline V gives CDR1 MDHEN, CDR2 SYDVKM. This CDR3 region has 14 residues. Germline trimming cut 7 bases from V and 1 base from J; bases unmatched to any gene: 4.

The chain joins TRBV7-8 to TRBJ1-4; D call uncertain. The germline V gene encodes CDR1 SGHVS and CDR2 FQNEAQ. The length of the CDR3 is 14 residues. V lost 5 bases, J lost 7 bases, and 14 bases lay in between. CDR3 nucleotide sequence: TGTGCCAGCAGCCTTGGGCGGAACGGTGAAAAACTGTTTTTT. Translated: CASSLGRNGEKLFF.

The chain employs TRBV6-5 and TRBJ1-2, with a possible D match to TRBD1 (5 bases). V lost 5 bases and J lost 4, with 17 bases in between. From germline, CDR1 is MNHEY and CDR2 SVGAGI. The CDR3 consists of 15 residues. CDR3 residues: CASSLGTQAGYGYTF. The DNA for the CDR3 is TGTGCCAGCAGTCTCGGGACCCAGGCAGGCTATGGCTACACCTTC.

V usage is TRBV11-2 and J usage is TRBJ2-1; D gene ambiguous. Deletions cut 3 bases from V and 0 bases from J, with 9 bases between. This CDR3 has 15 residues. Germline loops: CDR1 SGHAT, CDR2 FQNNGV. CDR3 bases: TGTGCCAGCAGCTTGACGACGGGCTCCTACAATGAGCAGTTCTTC. Encoded protein: CASSLTTGSYNEQFF.

This chain links TRBV7-9 with TRBJ1-1; D gene ambiguous. Trimming shortened V by 3 bases and J by 1 base, and 9 bases separated the two germline ends. This CDR3 contains 14 residues. CDR1 and CDR2 from the germline V gene are SEHNR and FQNEAQ (reference sequence). CDR3 loop: CASSFGRQNTEAFF. The DNA of the CDR3 is TGTGCCAGCAGCTTTGGGCGGCAGAACACTGAAGCTTTCTTT.